A single sample is the source of the 13 T cell receptor beta chains below, sequenced in a study of T cells in localized non-small cell lung cancer. Libraries were prepared by immunoSEQ multiplex PCR; TCRdb keeps only in-frame clonotypes and omits some of them. The sample gives 20,000 to 25,000 clones, roughly 90% of which show up once; around 6% is in the top ten. The sample here was PBMCs, taken before any cancer treatment. The receptors here all came from a man aged 40-75 years with stage II lung adenocarcinoma.

This sequence joins TRBV15 and TRBJ2-7; 7 nucleotides align to TRBD1. With V trimmed by 3 bases and J by 0 bases, 5 bases remained unmatched. This CDR3 is built from 15 residues. CDR1 is LNHNV, CDR2 YYDKDF, per germline (reference sequence). CDR3 DNA: TGTGCCACCAGCAGGGACGACAGGGACTCCTACGAGCAGTACTTC. This translates into CATSRDDRDSYEQYF.

The chain uses TRBV6-1 and TRBJ2-7, with D possibly TRBD2 on 5 matching bases. This CDR3 is 15 amino acids long. V was trimmed by 1 base and J by 7 bases, leaving 17 bases between them. Germline V gene data show CDR1 as MNHNS and CDR2 as SASEGT. CDR3 amino acids: CASSEELVVVGEQYF. The DNA for the CDR3 is TGTGCCAGCAGTGAAGAACTAGTGGTAGTTGGAGAGCAGTACTTC.

The chain couples TRBV18 to TRBJ2-5, with no clear D. The CDR3 runs 15 residues. CDR1 KGHSH and CDR2 LQKENI come from the germline V gene. The V and J ends lost 2 bases and 5 bases respectively, with 15 bases between them. CDR3 in amino acids: CASSPIRALGETQYF. The CDR3, as DNA: TGTGCCAGCTCACCAATTCGGGCCCTAGGGGAGACCCAGTACTTC.

The rearrangement joins TRBV7-2 to TRBJ2-7; D gene uncertain. This CDR3 has 16 residues. V lost 5 bases, J lost 0 bases, and 17 bases lay in between. Germline lookup yields CDR1 SGHTA and CDR2 FQGNSA. The CDR3 protein is CASSLATDSNSYEQYF. The CDR3 nucleotides read TGTGCCAGCAGCCTGGCGACGGATAGTAACTCCTACGAGCAGTACTTC.

This clone has a handful of counts. This chain joins TRBV19 and TRBJ2-7, with D tentatively TRBD2 (5 bases). V lost 5 bases and J 6 bases, leaving 14 bases between the germline ends. The CDR3 has 13 residues. The V gene's germline CDR1 is LNHDA and CDR2 SQIVND (reference sequence). CDR3 bases: TGTGCCAGTAGTTACGGTATTCGGGGCGAGCAGTACTTC. Translation gives CASSYGIRGEQYF.

V and J are TRBV5-1 and TRBJ1-1; D uncertain. V was shortened by 2 bases and J by 1 base, with 21 bases between the two germline ends. The germline CDR1 and CDR2 sequences are SGHRS and YFSETQ. There are 18 residues in the CDR3. CDR3 protein: CASSFLTTSDPTNTEAFF. In DNA form, the CDR3 reads TGCGCCAGCAGCTTCTTAACTACCTCCGATCCGACGAACACTGAAGCTTTCTTT.

This chain connects TRBV5-1 to TRBJ1-5; a possible D gene is TRBD1 (5 bases). The germline gives CDR1 SGHRS, CDR2 YFSETQ. The CDR3 totals 13 residues. With 0 bases removed from V and 5 bases from J, the gap between germline ends came to 6 bases. CDR3 coding DNA: TGCGCCAGCAGCTTGGGACAGTATCAGCCCCAGCATTTT. Translating gives CASSLGQYQPQHF.

CDR3: CASSQPIRREDTQYF. CDR3 DNA: TGCGCCAGCAGCCAACCGATTCGGAGGGAGGATACGCAGTATTTT. The V call is TRBV4-1, the J call TRBJ2-3; D might be TRBD2 (6 bases). Trimming took 2 bases from V and 6 from J, leaving 15 bases between them. Looked up from germline, CDR1 is MGHRA and CDR2 is YSYEKL. The CDR3 has 15 amino acids.

The chain combines TRBV6-4 with TRBJ2-1; TRBD1 agrees at 11 bases. After removal of 7 bases from V and 7 bases from J, the junction contained 12 bases not matched to a gene. There are 16 residues in the CDR3. Per the germline V gene, CDR1 is MRHNA and CDR2 is SNTAGT. The CDR3 DNA reads as TGTGCCAGCACCCTACTGGACAGGGGGCGCAAAAATGAGCAGTTCTTC. It encodes CASTLLDRGRKNEQFF.

V usage is TRBV9 and J usage is TRBJ1-2; weak D call: TRBD1 (5 bases). This CDR3 spans 15 amino acids. CDR1 is SGDLS, CDR2 YYNGEE, per germline. V was shortened by 0 bases and J by 1 base, with 10 bases between the two germline ends. Here the CDR3 reads CASSVATGHNYGYTF. The CDR3 DNA reads as TGTGCCAGCAGCGTAGCAACAGGACATAACTATGGCTACACCTTC.

The V call is TRBV6-4, the J call TRBJ1-2, with a weak D call TRBD1 (5 bases). The CDR3 loop spans 12 amino acids. Deletions cut 2 bases from V and 4 bases from J, with 5 bases between. Germline V CDR1 and CDR2: MRHNA, SNTAGT. CDR3 coding DNA: TGTGCCAGCAGTGACCAGGGCTATGGCTACACCTTC. It yields the protein CASSDQGYGYTF.

The chain uses TRBV6-6 and TRBJ1-1, with 7 bases matching TRBD1. CDR3 length equals 14 residues. J gave up 3 bases and V 3 bases, and 4 bases lay outside the gene matches. The germline V gene has CDR1 MNHNY and CDR2 SVGAGI (reference sequence). CDR3 loop: CASSYGQAYTEAFF. For the CDR3, the DNA is TGTGCCAGCAGTTATGGACAGGCTTACACTGAAGCTTTCTTT.

The rearrangement uses TRBV6-5 and TRBJ2-5; no reliable D call. Germline-derived CDR1 and CDR2 are MNHEY and SVGAGI. CDR3 size: 14 residues. The V end lost 2 bases, the J end lost 0 bases, and 7 bases lay between the germline ends. The DNA for the CDR3 is TGTGCCAGCAGTTACGAGGCCTACCAAGAGACCCAGTACTTC. As protein: CASSYEAYQETQYF.